One T cell receptor beta chain is described in this entry. Germline values: CDR1 MNHEY, CDR2 SVGAGI. The length of the CDR3 is 13 residues. The V and J ends lost 5 bases and 1 base respectively, with 8 bases between them. The sample comes from a study of PD-L1 blockade in urothelial cancer. Background on the study: Patients had received 0 to 3 prior chemotherapy regimens.

The protocol was immunoSEQ multiplex PCR, while the TCRdb copy is restricted to in-frame clones and leaves out a portion. The sample includes approximately 93,000 clones, roughly 80% seen only once; the top ten take 8.4%. The time point: peripheral blood 6 weeks after treatment start. This TCR came from an older man with urothelial cancer. Here the sequenced sample was PBMCs, taken around atezolizumab (anti-PD-L1) treatment. The chain is built from TRBV6-5 and TRBJ1-1; D ambiguous. As DNA, the CDR3 is TGTGCCAGCAGTCCCCAGTGGAACACTGAAGCTTTCTTT. The encoded protein is CASSPQWNTEAFF.